The 13 T cell receptor beta chains presented below share a single source sample, sequenced in a study of early T cells in non-severe SARS-CoV-2 infection. From the 5' RACE reads, TCRdb called clonotypes with MiXCR, one entry per CDR3 protein. The sample contains 69,000 or so distinct CDR3 sequences, roughly 13% of which appear only once. The sequenced sample was whole blood. The receptors shown here come from an adult who was a healthcare worker with PCR-confirmed SARS-CoV-2 infection or an uninfected control (not recorded which).

The V and J genes are TRBV12-3 or TRBV12-4 and TRBJ2-5; D perhaps matches TRBD1 (6 bases). V lost 2 bases and J lost 3, with 13 bases in between. The CDR3 runs to 15 residues. CDR3 in DNA: TGTGCCAGCAGTTTATATGGGGACAACAAAGAGACCCAGTACTTC. Translating it yields CASSLYGDNKETQYF.

This clonotype was counted only a few times. The rearrangement uses TRBV19 and TRBJ1-1; D is undetermined. The V end was cut by 8 bases, the J end by 0 bases, with 13 bases between. The length of the CDR3 is 14 residues. CDR1 LNHDA and CDR2 SQIVND come from the germline V gene (reference sequence). In DNA form, the CDR3 reads TGTGCCAGTCGCCCCGCGGTGGTGAACACTGAAGCTTTCTTT. Amino acids: CASRPAVVNTEAFF.

The chain recombines TRBV27 with TRBJ2-7; D is ambiguous. Germline loops: CDR1 MNHEY, CDR2 SMNVEV (reference sequence). V lost 6 bases, J lost 2 bases, and 17 bases lay in between. The CDR3 contains 15 residues. The CDR3 nucleotides read TGTGCCAGCAGCCCCGTTGGACGTATACCCTACGAGCAGTACTTC. Translation: CASSPVGRIPYEQYF.

The sample holds many counts of this clonotype. The chain combines TRBV20-1 with TRBJ2-6; 11 positions match TRBD1. The germline V gene encodes CDR1 DFQATT and CDR2 SNEGSKA (reference sequence). The V gene end was trimmed by 6 bases and the J gene end by 0 bases; junction bases not matched to a gene: 10. The CDR3 covers 18 residues. Here the CDR3 reads CSAQPLGQGGSGANVLTF. The CDR3, as DNA: TGCAGTGCCCAACCTCTGGGACAGGGGGGCTCTGGGGCCAACGTCCTGACTTTC.

The chain is built from TRBV6-2 or TRBV6-3 and TRBJ2-7; D possibly uses TRBD1 or TRBD2 (6 bases each). With 8 bases removed from V and 4 bases from J, the gap between germline ends came to 15 bases. Looked up from germline, CDR1 is MNHEY and CDR2 is SVGEGT. The CDR3 is 13 residues long. The CDR3 loop reads CASGDGGLYEQYF. The CDR3 DNA is TGTGCCAGCGGGGACGGGGGCCTGTACGAGCAGTACTTC.

This clonotype was counted a few times. V and J are TRBV7-9 and TRBJ2-5; D might be TRBD2 (7 bases). The CDR3 runs 15 residues. V was clipped by 2 bases and J by 2 bases, with 12 bases between them. Germline V gives CDR1 SEHNR, CDR2 FQNEAQ (reference sequence). In DNA, the CDR3 is TGTGCCAGCAGCTTACGCGGGGGCTCACAAGAGACCCAGTACTTC. It encodes CASSLRGGSQETQYF.

This clonotype was detected ten times or more. The chain combines TRBV7-3 with TRBJ2-2; D is undetermined. Germline V gene data show CDR1 as SGHTA and CDR2 as FQGTGA. The CDR3 sequence is 12 residues long. The germline V and J ends were trimmed by 6 bases and 2 bases, with 4 bases remaining between them. The chain's CDR3 is CASRSNTGELFF. The CDR3, as DNA: TGTGCCAGCAGATCTAACACCGGGGAGCTGTTTTTT.

This chain links TRBV2 with TRBJ2-3; D tentatively fits TRBD1 or TRBD2 (7 bases each). The CDR3 is 14 amino acids. CDR1 and CDR2 (germline): SNHLY, FYNNEI. V was trimmed by 6 bases and J by 4 bases, leaving 14 bases between them. The CDR3 loop reads CASRSQGGADTQYF. The CDR3 DNA reads as TGTGCCAGCAGGAGCCAGGGGGGGGCAGATACGCAGTATTTT.

This clonotype was recorded many times. This sequence joins TRBV27 and TRBJ1-1, with D unresolved. The CDR3 sequence is 13 residues long. Germline V gene lookup returns CDR1 MNHEY and CDR2 SMNVEV (reference sequence). V gave up 7 bases and J gave up 3 bases, with 12 bases separating them. This chain's CDR3 is CASTGYSDTEAFF. CDR3 sequence (DNA): TGTGCCAGCACCGGCTACAGCGACACTGAAGCTTTCTTT.

This chain links TRBV9 with TRBJ2-7; D possibly corresponds to TRBD2 (5 bases). Trimming took 0 bases from V and 1 from J, leaving 14 bases between them. Germline V lookup: CDR1 SGDLS, CDR2 YYNGEE. This CDR3 has 16 residues. CDR3 region: CASSVGGGSLSYEQYF. The CDR3 DNA reads as TGTGCCAGCAGCGTAGGAGGTGGGAGCCTTTCCTACGAGCAGTACTTC.

This clonotype has only one observation. The V call is TRBV11-2, the J call TRBJ2-5, with 7 bases aligning to TRBD2. The CDR3 sequence is 14 residues long. The trim removed 1 base at V and 5 bases at J, leaving 4 bases unmatched. Looked up from germline, CDR1 is SGHAT and CDR2 is FQNNGV. CDR3 amino acids: CASSLARGSETQYF. CDR3 nucleotide sequence: TGTGCCAGCAGCTTAGCGCGCGGGAGTGAGACCCAGTACTTC.

This clonotype was counted only a few times. This chain uses TRBV5-1 with TRBJ2-1; D is unresolved. CDR3 length: 12 amino acids. The V end was cut by 5 bases, the J end by 4 bases, with 7 bases between. Germline V CDR1 and CDR2: SGHRS, YFSETQ. Written as DNA, the CDR3 is TGCGCCAGCAGTATGGCGTACAATGAGCAGTTCTTC. Protein product: CASSMAYNEQFF.

V is TRBV27 and J is TRBJ2-7; D not certain. CDR3 length: 16 amino acids. V dropped 4 bases and J dropped 1 base, with 17 bases sitting between them. The V gene's germline CDR1 is MNHEY and CDR2 SMNVEV (reference sequence). The CDR3 sequence: CASSSKPPEYSYEQYF. The CDR3 bases are TGTGCCAGCAGTTCAAAACCCCCCGAATATTCCTACGAGCAGTACTTC.